A selection of T cell receptor beta chains follows, all from one sample in a study of shared clonotypes between healthy human individuals. Profiled with immunoSEQ multiplex PCR; TCRdb holds only in-frame clones, not every one. The sample has around 2.1 million clones; approximately 96% are singletons. Sequencing was performed on naive CD4+ T cells sorted from blood. The receptors stem from a man younger than 35 in good health. CDR3s include the opening cysteine and the closing phenylalanine or tryptophan.

j_call v_call cdr3_aa
TRBJ1-1 TRBV29-1 CSAHRGNTEAFF
TRBJ1-1 TRBV2 CASSERGWPTEAFF
TRBJ1-2 TRBV5-6 CASSFAGGFGYTF
TRBJ1-4 TRBV4-2 CASSQEGRTGTNEKLFF
TRBJ1-1 TRBV30 CAWTRGGGTEAFF
TRBJ1-6 TRBV9 CASSGTGGHSPLHF
TRBJ2-2 TRBV6-6 CASSYRTGELFF
TRBJ2-3 TRBV2 CASSGQVPDTQYF
TRBJ2-3 TRBV2 CASTGNLRTDTQYF
TRBJ1-1 TRBV7-2 CASSRLRNTEAFF
TRBJ2-3 TRBV29-1 CSVERGTDTQYF
TRBJ2-5 TRBV27 CASSFTGGLKETQYF
TRBJ1-6 TRBV7-9 CASSPGTSSYNSPLHF
TRBJ2-1 TRBV4-2 CASSHGAGGNNEQFF
TRBJ1-2 TRBV6-5 CASSRGGPGQYGYTF
TRBJ2-2 TRBV4-3 CASSQGSQGTHVGELFF
TRBJ1-1 TRBV7-2 CASSFSGDTNTEAFF
TRBJ2-3 TRBV6-1 CASSADRVGTDTQYF
TRBJ1-5 TRBV18 CASSPLGTGGNQPQHF